This T cell receptor beta chain derives from a study of radiotherapy plus CTLA-4 blockade in lung cancer. Whole-study context: Disease control was seen in 31% of patients, objective responses in more than 15%.

Clones were sequenced by immunoSEQ multiplex PCR, and TCRdb holds only the in-frame ones, with some missing. The table lists 70,000 to 95,000 clones, around 86% of them singletons. Study-wide points: Radiotherapy with ipilimumab was followed by blood expansion of tumor-derived clones.

As for this clone: The antigen remains unidentified.

There are 14 residues in the CDR3. Germline V gives CDR1 MNHNS, CDR2 SASEGT. The J segment lost 8 bases and the V segment lost 7 bases, leaving 12 bases of the junction unmatched. The receptor was isolated from a human donor with non-small cell lung cancer that progressed on radiotherapy plus ipilimumab. This specimen consisted of peripheral blood, obtained from a patient treated with radiotherapy plus ipilimumab. The genes are TRBV6-1 and TRBJ1-2; 8 bases match TRBD1. Here the CDR3 reads CASTGPGQGRGYTF. The CDR3 coding sequence is TGTGCCAGCACCGGTCCCGGACAGGGAAGGGGCTACACCTTC.